A single sample gave rise to the 21 T cell receptor beta chains below, sequenced in a study of PD-L1 blockade in urothelial cancer. TCRdb keeps only in-frame clones here, not all; method: immunoSEQ multiplex PCR. This table holds around 30,000 clones, 84% found once. Time point: peripheral blood 6 weeks after treatment start. The sequencing used PBMCs, collected around atezolizumab (anti-PD-L1) treatment. The receptors were sampled from a man aged 70-80 years with urothelial cancer.

The rearrangement uses TRBV28 and TRBJ1-4; 9 bases line up with TRBD1. There are 16 residues in the CDR3. V lost 1 base and J lost 10; bases outside the gene matches: 10. Germline V lookup: CDR1 MDHEN, CDR2 SYDVKM. CDR3 sequence reads: CASSLYGQGSSGKLFF. CDR3 DNA: TGTGCCAGCAGTTTATACGGACAGGGGTCGTCTGGAAAACTGTTTTTT.

The chain recombines TRBV9 with TRBJ1-3, with a tentative D call TRBD1 (5 bases). The CDR3 has 16 amino acids. Trimming stripped 0 bases from V and 0 bases from J, with 10 bases between. Looked up from germline, CDR1 is SGDLS and CDR2 is YYNGEE. The CDR3 DNA is TGTGCCAGCAGCGTAGATGGGGGGTACTCTGGAAACACCATATATTTT. This gives the protein CASSVDGGYSGNTIYF.

V usage is TRBV5-1 and J usage is TRBJ2-6, with D perhaps TRBD1 (6 bases). V lost 3 bases and J lost 2, with 12 bases in between. The CDR3 has 16 amino acids. The germline CDR1 and CDR2 sequences are SGHRS and YFSETQ. CDR3 in amino acids: CASSSITGTGANVLTF. In nucleotides, the CDR3 is TGCGCCAGCAGCTCGATCACAGGGACTGGGGCCAACGTCCTGACTTTC. The variable domain in full, with the rest retrieved from reference TRBV5-1 and TRBJ2-6, is KAGVTQTPRYLIKTRGQQVTLSCSPISGHRSVSWYQQTPGQGLQFLFEYFSETQRNKGNFPGRFSGRQFSNSRSEMNVSTLELGDSALYLCASSSITGTGANVLTFGAGSRLTVL.

The chain has TRBV29-1 and TRBJ1-1, with 7 bases matching TRBD1. V dropped 5 bases and J dropped 6; count of bases not matched to a gene: 9. In germline, CDR1 is SQVTM, CDR2 ANQGSEA. This CDR3 contains 13 residues. The CDR3 DNA reads as TGCAGCGTTCTACAGGGGAGGTTCGCTGAAGCTTTCTTT. Protein product: CSVLQGRFAEAFF.

The rearrangement uses TRBV9 and TRBJ2-7; 11 bases are a match to TRBD1. V shed 2 bases, J shed 6 bases, and the junction held 7 bases outside the gene matches. The length of the CDR3 is 15 residues. Per germline, CDR1 SGDLS and CDR2 YYNGEE. The CDR3 sequence: CASSVSGQGASEQYF. The CDR3 DNA sequence: TGTGCCAGCAGCGTCTCAGGACAGGGGGCTTCCGAGCAGTACTTC.

J is TRBJ2-1 and V is TRBV18; 9 nucleotides line up with TRBD1. Germline CDR1 and CDR2: KGHSH and LQKENI. Losses at the gene ends were 6 bases for V and 5 bases for J; bases not matched to a gene: 8. The CDR3 covers 15 residues. The DNA for the CDR3 is TGTGCCAGCTCGGTCGGACAGGGGTTCCACAATGAGCAGTTCTTC. It specifies CASSVGQGFHNEQFF.

The gene calls are TRBV7-2 and TRBJ1-1; D might be TRBD1 (6 bases). Trimming left V 4 bases short and J 0 bases short, with 15 bases between. Germline CDR1 is SGHTA and CDR2 is FQGNSA. The CDR3 sequence is 16 residues long. This CDR3 is CASSSQTGIMNTEAFF. CDR3 sequence (DNA): TGTGCCAGCAGCTCCCAAACAGGGATTATGAACACTGAAGCTTTCTTT. Supplemented by reference TRBV7-2 and TRBJ1-1, the full variable domain reads GAGVSQSPSNKVTEKGKDVELRCDPISGHTALYWYRQSLGQGLEFLIYFQGNSAPDKSGLPSDRFSAERTGGSVSTLTIQRTQQEDSAVYLCASSSQTGIMNTEAFFGQGTRLTVV.

As DNA, the CDR3 is TGTGCCAGCAGCTTGGATGAGGGACTGTCCTCCAAAAACATTCAGTACTTC. Its protein is CASSLDEGLSSKNIQYF. The chain joins TRBV5-8 to TRBJ2-4; tentatively, D is TRBD2 (6 bases). The CDR3 extends over 17 amino acids. Trimming shortened V by 0 bases and J by 2 bases, and 15 bases separated the two germline ends. Per germline, CDR1 SGHTS and CDR2 YDEGEE. Full variable domain (outside the CDR3, taken from reference TRBV5-8 and TRBJ2-4): EAGVTQSPTHLIKTRGQQATLRCSPISGHTSVYWYQQALGLGLQFLLWYDEGEERNRGNFPPRFSGRQFPNYSSELNVNALELEDSALYLCASSLDEGLSSKNIQYFGAGTRLSVL.

This chain links TRBV4-3 with TRBJ1-3; D unresolved. Deletions cut 1 base from V and 0 bases from J, with 7 bases between. The V gene's germline CDR1 is LGHNA and CDR2 YSLEER. This CDR3 is built from 15 residues. CDR3: CASSQGASSGNTIYF. The DNA for the CDR3 is TGCGCCAGCAGCCAAGGGGCCTCCTCTGGAAACACCATATATTTT.

This chain connects TRBV10-3 to TRBJ2-1; 7 nucleotides agree with TRBD2. Germline lookup yields CDR1 ENHRY and CDR2 SYGVKD. This CDR3 region has 12 residues. The V and J ends lost 9 bases and 4 bases, in that order; junction bases with no gene match: 3. The chain's CDR3 is CAIGSGYNEQFF. The DNA of the CDR3 is TGTGCCATTGGTAGCGGGTACAATGAGCAGTTCTTC.

The chain joins TRBV4-1 to TRBJ2-1; D is unresolved. The length of the CDR3 is 16 residues. V was cut by 4 bases and J by 5 bases, with 18 bases left in between. Looked up from germline, CDR1 is MGHRA and CDR2 is YSYEKL. The CDR3 reads CASSPQPTLSHNEQFF. CDR3 nucleotide sequence: TGCGCCAGCAGCCCCCAACCTACTTTGAGCCACAATGAGCAGTTCTTC.

This chain uses TRBV7-9 with TRBJ2-1; D is uncertain. Trimming stripped 3 bases from V and 9 bases from J, with 24 bases between. Germline CDR1 reads SEHNR; CDR2 reads FQNEAQ (reference sequence). CDR3 size: 17 residues. CDR3 sequence reads: CASSFQTPSSSSGEQFF. The CDR3 region has the DNA TGTGCCAGCAGCTTCCAGACCCCCTCCTCCTCATCGGGTGAGCAGTTCTTC.

This rearrangement joins TRBV6-5 to TRBJ1-1; 8 positions match TRBD1. V dropped 0 bases and J dropped 0; count of bases not matched to a gene: 3. The CDR3 is made up of 16 amino acids. Germline V gene lookup returns CDR1 MNHEY and CDR2 SVGAGI. The CDR3 reads CASSYSTGAMNTEAFF. CDR3 DNA sequence: TGTGCCAGCAGTTACTCGACAGGGGCCATGAACACTGAAGCTTTCTTT.

This clone was detected a few times. The chain carries TRBV7-9 and TRBJ1-5; the match to TRBD1 covers 8 bases. The CDR3 spans 17 residues. V lost 5 bases, J lost 5 bases, and 14 bases stayed unmatched. The germline V gene encodes CDR1 SEHNR and CDR2 FQNEAQ (reference sequence). The CDR3 DNA is TGTGCCAGCAGCCATGCTCGTCCCGGGACAGGTCATCAGCCCCAGCATTTT. It codes for CASSHARPGTGHQPQHF.

V gene TRBV9 combines with J gene TRBJ2-7, with TRBD1 matching 10 bases. This CDR3 comprises 15 residues. The V segment lost 3 bases and the J segment 0 bases; nucleotides outside the gene matches: 3. Germline values: CDR1 SGDLS, CDR2 YYNGEE. This CDR3 reads CASSAGQGYSYEQYF. The CDR3 DNA reads as TGTGCCAGCAGCGCGGGACAGGGGTACTCCTACGAGCAGTACTTC.

The chain combines TRBV11-2 with TRBJ2-5; 9 positions agree with TRBD1. Germline V gene data show CDR1 as SGHAT and CDR2 as FQNNGV. The CDR3 consists of 15 residues. Trimming took 3 bases from V and 5 from J; bases not matched to a gene: 7. CDR3 loop: CASSFPGQGMETQYF. The CDR3 bases are TGTGCCAGCAGCTTTCCGGGACAGGGAATGGAGACCCAGTACTTC.

The chain's CDR3 is CASSGLSTGELFF. CDR3 nucleotide sequence: TGTGCCAGCAGTGGTCTCAGCACCGGGGAGCTGTTTTTT. The rearrangement links TRBV2 to TRBJ2-2; D gene unclear. Trimming shortened V by 4 bases and J by 4 bases, and 7 bases separated the two germline ends. Looked up from germline, CDR1 is SNHLY and CDR2 is FYNNEI. This CDR3 has 13 residues.

This clone has just one count. The rearrangement links TRBV4-2 to TRBJ2-5, with TRBD2 identical over 14 bases. The CDR3 extends over 17 amino acids. The trim removed 4 bases at V and 3 bases at J, leaving 7 bases unmatched. Germline CDR1 is LGHNA and CDR2 is YNFKEQ. CDR3 sequence reads: CASSLRLAGGWEETQYF. The CDR3 DNA follows: TGTGCCAGCAGCCTTCGACTAGCGGGGGGGTGGGAAGAGACCCAGTACTTC.

This chain uses TRBV6-1 with TRBJ1-2, with TRBD1 matching 7 bases. Germline V gene data show CDR1 as MNHNS and CDR2 as SASEGT. Trimming at V came to 7 bases and at J to 7 bases, leaving 6 bases not matched to a gene. The CDR3 spans 12 residues. The CDR3 nucleotides are TGTGCCAGCAAAGAATACAGGGGTGGCTACACCTTC. Translating it yields CASKEYRGGYTF.

The chain links TRBV7-2 to TRBJ1-1; D remains ambiguous. This CDR3 is 15 amino acids long. V lost 5 bases to trimming and J lost 0 bases, with 13 bases between them. Germline CDR1 is SGHTA and CDR2 is FQGNSA. The CDR3 protein is CASSPPPGMNTEAFF. CDR3 in DNA: TGTGCCAGCAGCCCTCCTCCGGGTATGAACACTGAAGCTTTCTTT.

The rearrangement uses TRBV4-2 and TRBJ2-3; D perhaps matches TRBD2 (5 bases). CDR3 length: 14 amino acids. The germline gives CDR1 LGHNA, CDR2 YNFKEQ. V lost 0 bases to trimming and J lost 11 bases, with 15 bases between them. In DNA, the CDR3 is TGTGCCAGCAGCCAAGAGGGTTTTACGGGGAGGCAGTATTTT. Protein sequence: CASSQEGFTGRQYF.